Below, 25 T cell receptor beta chains from the same sample are listed, as sequenced in a study of T cells after yellow fever vaccination (dated by TCRdb to the late 2010s). Reading the label with the study, this specimen's treatment or condition is: live attenuated yellow fever vaccine strain. Libraries were built with 5' RACE. The instrument given in TCRdb is Illumina HiSeq 2500. Using fastp at Q25 and MiXCR, TCRdb reprocessed the public reads and kept productive beta chains. Entries are consolidated by CDR3 protein sequence, retaining the most common genes and DNA. In this sample the table shows approximately 610,000 distinct CDR3 sequences, around 17% of which occur a single time. Roughly 17% of the sample lies in the top ten. This material consisted of PBMCs, taken 4 to 5 days after the first yellow fever vaccination. Source of these receptors: a man in his late teens or twenties who received the YFV17D yellow fever vaccine.

This clonotype was seen only a few times. The gene calls are TRBV24-1 and TRBJ1-1; TRBD1 agrees at 7 bases. The CDR3 covers 11 residues. V lost 5 bases and J lost 10; bases outside the gene matches: 3. The germline gives CDR1 KGHDR, CDR2 SFDVKD. CDR3 loop: CATSGAGGAFF. CDR3 sequence (DNA): TGTGCCACCAGTGGAGCAGGGGGAGCTTTCTTT.

This chain joins TRBV29-1 and TRBJ2-5, with 9 bases that match TRBD2. The CDR3 runs 15 residues. The germline gives CDR1 SQVTM, CDR2 ANQGSEA. V shed 3 bases, J shed 2 bases, and the junction held 7 bases outside the gene matches. The CDR3 sequence: CSVERGGRVQETQYF. As DNA, the CDR3 is TGCAGCGTTGAGCGGGGGGGCCGGGTACAAGAGACCCAGTACTTC.

The genes are TRBV10-3 and TRBJ2-2; 9 positions match TRBD2. The CDR3 sequence is 16 residues long. Germline-derived CDR1 and CDR2 are ENHRY and SYGVKD. Germline trimming cut 2 bases from V and 3 bases from J; bases unmatched to any gene: 4. The CDR3 region has the DNA TGTGCCATCAGTGAGACCAGCGGGGGGTACACCGGGGAGCTGTTTTTT. Residues: CAISETSGGYTGELFF.

The V call is TRBV18, the J call TRBJ2-7; the D gene is possibly TRBD1 (5 bases). The CDR3 is 13 amino acids. Germline V lookup: CDR1 KGHSH, CDR2 LQKENI. Trimming took off 3 bases at V and 4 bases at J, with 10 bases between the two ends. The CDR3 protein is CASSPAGNYEQYF. CDR3 coding DNA: TGTGCCAGCTCACCCGCAGGGAATTACGAGCAGTACTTC.

The chain couples TRBV7-8 to TRBJ1-3, with D possibly being TRBD1 (5 bases). The V end was cut by 5 bases, the J end by 4 bases, with 18 bases between. This CDR3 region has 16 residues. Per germline, CDR1 SGHVS and CDR2 FQNEAQ. The CDR3 region has the DNA TGTGCCAGCAGCCTGGGGGACCCCGGGGCAGGAAACACCATATATTTT. Its protein is CASSLGDPGAGNTIYF.

This clonotype was seen a few times. The CDR3 DNA sequence: TGCAGCGTTGAAGACGTCGAGGGGGCGGTCACTGAAGCTTTCTTT. Translated: CSVEDVEGAVTEAFF. The chain uses TRBV29-1 and TRBJ1-1, with 7 bases lining up with TRBD1. This CDR3 is 15 amino acids long. CDR1 is SQVTM and CDR2 is ANQGSEA in the germline V gene. The V and J ends lost 0 bases and 4 bases, in that order; junction bases with no gene match: 8.

This clonotype was detected a few times. The V call is TRBV6-6, the J call TRBJ2-5; TRBD2 might be the D (6 bases). The CDR3 has 11 amino acids. Trimming pared 11 bases from V and 9 bases from J, leaving 16 bases between. CDR1 and CDR2 (germline): MNHNY, SVGAGI (reference sequence). The CDR3 spells CAGGTFSPQYF. CDR3 DNA sequence: TGTGCCGGAGGGACTTTCAGTCCCCAGTACTTC.

The chain employs TRBV5-1 and TRBJ1-6; the D gene is possibly TRBD1 (5 bases). The CDR3 consists of 15 residues. The V end was cut by 4 bases, the J end by 6 bases, with 14 bases between. Germline values: CDR1 SGHRS, CDR2 YFSETQ. In DNA, the CDR3 is TGCGCCAGCAGCACTCAGGGTTTCGCTAATTCACCCCTCCACTTT. Translated: CASSTQGFANSPLHF.

There are a few counts of this clonotype. This CDR3 is CASRNSRLTDTQYF. As DNA, the CDR3 is TGTGCCAGCAGGAACTCTAGATTGACCGATACGCAGTATTTT. This chain connects TRBV6-1 to TRBJ2-3; D gene ambiguous. The CDR3 covers 14 residues. V lost 6 bases and J lost 6, with 16 bases in between. Germline V CDR1 and CDR2: MNHNS, SASEGT.

The V gene is TRBV7-6, the J gene TRBJ2-2, with 10 nucleotides matching TRBD2. Germline-derived CDR1 and CDR2 are SGHVS and FNYEAQ. V shed 1 base and J 4 bases; nucleotides not matched to a gene: 6. CDR3 length equals 17 residues. The CDR3 DNA reads as TGTGCCAGCAGCTTAGAACTACTAGCGGGGAGCACCGGGGAGCTGTTTTTT. Protein sequence: CASSLELLAGSTGELFF. Full variable domain (remainder filled in from reference TRBV7-6 and TRBJ2-2): GAGVSQSPRYKVTKRGQDVALRCDPISGHVSLYWYRQALGQGPEFLTYFNYEAQQDKSGLPNDRFSAERPEGSISTLTIQRTEQRDSAMYRCASSLELLAGSTGELFFGEGSRLTVL.

This clonotype was seen only a few times. The V and J genes are TRBV4-1 and TRBJ2-7; no clear D gene. CDR1 and CDR2 (germline): MGHRA, YSYEKL. The length of the CDR3 is 15 residues. The V end was cut by 0 bases, the J end by 4 bases, with 13 bases between. The chain's CDR3 is CASSQEAFSVYEQYV. The CDR3 region has the DNA TGCGCCAGCAGCCAAGAGGCCTTCTCCGTGTACGAGCAGTACGTC.

V is TRBV7-9 and J is TRBJ2-1; the match to TRBD2 covers 12 bases. CDR1 and CDR2 from the germline V gene are SEHNR and FQNEAQ (reference sequence). The CDR3 spans 17 residues. The ends lost 5 bases at V and 4 bases at J; junction bases unmatched: 9. Written as DNA, the CDR3 is TGTGCCAGCAGCCCTACTAGCGGGGGGCCACTATACAATGAGCAGTTCTTC. It yields the protein CASSPTSGGPLYNEQFF.

This clonotype was counted many times. The V gene is TRBV5-1, the J gene TRBJ1-1; D is possibly TRBD1 (6 bases). V lost 4 bases and J 1 base, leaving 14 bases between the germline ends. Germline V gene data show CDR1 as SGHRS and CDR2 as YFSETQ. CDR3 length: 15 amino acids. The CDR3 bases are TGCGCCAGCAGCGCCATTGAAGGGGGGAACACTGAAGCTTTCTTT. This sequence encodes CASSAIEGGNTEAFF.

The chain carries TRBV5-4 and TRBJ1-2; 7 nucleotides agree with TRBD1. V lost 7 bases to trimming and J lost 8 bases; unmatched junction nucleotides: 5. The CDR3 has 11 amino acids. The germline CDR1 and CDR2 sequences are SGHNT and YYREEE (reference sequence). The CDR3 loop reads CASGRQGGYTF. The CDR3 DNA reads TGTGCCAGCGGGAGACAGGGAGGCTACACCTTC.

The V call is TRBV6-4, the J call TRBJ2-7, with 7 bases matching TRBD1. Losses at the gene ends were 0 bases for V and 6 bases for J; bases not matched to a gene: 11. The germline V gene encodes CDR1 MRHNA and CDR2 SNTAGT. There are 16 residues in the CDR3. Here the CDR3 reads CASSDSLGQEMFEQYF. The CDR3 coding sequence is TGTGCCAGCAGTGACTCCCTCGGACAGGAGATGTTCGAGCAGTACTTC.

This clonotype turned up a few times. V is TRBV6-1 and J is TRBJ1-2; D is perhaps TRBD1 (5 bases). The germline CDR1 and CDR2 sequences are MNHNS and SASEGT. This CDR3 spans 13 amino acids. V lost 5 bases and J 5 bases, leaving 12 bases between the germline ends. CDR3 loop: CASSIRVEYGYTF. The CDR3 bases are TGTGCCAGCAGTATCAGGGTAGAGTATGGCTACACCTTC.

Many counts were recorded for this clonotype. J is TRBJ2-1 and V is TRBV11-2, with D possibly TRBD2 on 6 matching bases. Trimming removed 5 bases from V and 0 bases from J, with 14 bases in between. Germline loops: CDR1 SGHAT, CDR2 FQNNGV. The CDR3 runs 16 residues. The CDR3 is CASSGAAGSSYNEQFF. The CDR3 DNA is TGTGCCAGCAGCGGAGCGGCGGGATCCTCCTACAATGAGCAGTTCTTC.

This clonotype was found many times. The gene calls are TRBV20-1 and TRBJ1-6; weak D call: TRBD1 (5 bases). The CDR3 loop spans 13 amino acids. Germline-derived CDR1 and CDR2 are DFQATT and SNEGSKA (reference sequence). Trimming removed 7 bases from V and 7 bases from J, with 14 bases in between. This CDR3 is CSGPTGPNSPLHF. The CDR3 nucleotides read TGCAGTGGCCCCACGGGGCCAAATTCACCCCTCCACTTT.

The genes are TRBV14 and TRBJ2-2; D call uncertain. CDR1 is SGHDN, CDR2 FVKESK, per germline. The CDR3 is made up of 16 amino acids. The V and J ends lost 0 bases and 1 base respectively, with 9 bases between them. CDR3 nucleotides: TGTGCCAGCAGCCAAGAACGGTGGGGGAACACCGGGGAGCTGTTTTTT. It specifies CASSQERWGNTGELFF.

This clonotype was counted only a few times. The chain uses TRBV20-1 and TRBJ2-5, with D possibly being TRBD2 (5 bases). V was pared by 4 bases and J by 5 bases, with 8 bases between. CDR3 size: 11 residues. CDR1 and CDR2 (germline): DFQATT, SNEGSKA (reference sequence). The CDR3 nucleotides read TGCAGTGCTACCGGACTGGAGACCCAGTACTTC. Protein product: CSATGLETQYF.

In its sample, this clonotype was seen a few times. The V call is TRBV4-2, the J call TRBJ1-2, with D uncertain. The germline CDR1 and CDR2 sequences are LGHNA and YNFKEQ. This CDR3 has 15 amino acids. Trimming stripped 0 bases from V and 0 bases from J, with 8 bases between. The CDR3 region is CASSQDRAANYGYTF. DNA for the CDR3: TGTGCCAGCAGCCAAGATAGGGCAGCTAACTATGGCTACACCTTC.

The sample holds a few counts of this clonotype. The chain recombines TRBV11-2 with TRBJ2-7; D gene ambiguous. Trimming cost V 0 bases and J 3 bases, with 9 bases left between them. Germline V CDR1 and CDR2: SGHAT, FQNNGV. CDR3 size: 14 residues. CDR3 region: CASSLDYRYYEQYV. CDR3 nucleotide sequence: TGTGCCAGCAGCTTAGACTACAGATACTACGAGCAGTACGTC.

Only a few counts were recorded for this clonotype. V gene TRBV7-3 combines with J gene TRBJ2-7; D possibly matches TRBD1 or TRBD2 (5 bases each). This CDR3 has 13 amino acids. Germline assignment: CDR1 SGHTA and CDR2 FQGTGA. V lost 1 base and J 7 bases, leaving 11 bases between the germline ends. The CDR3 loop is CASSLRAWGEQYF. CDR3 in DNA: TGTGCCAGCAGCTTAAGGGCTTGGGGGGAGCAGTACTTC.

This clonotype has a handful of counts. V usage is TRBV7-9 and J usage is TRBJ1-2; D is possibly TRBD1 (6 bases). This CDR3 has 16 amino acids. The germline V gene has CDR1 SEHNR and CDR2 FQNEAQ (reference sequence). Trimming removed 0 bases from V and 6 bases from J, with 17 bases in between. The DNA for the CDR3 is TGTGCCAGCAGCTTAGCGGGACACTCTGACCTCGATGGCTACACCTTC. Its protein is CASSLAGHSDLDGYTF.

The chain combines TRBV7-6 with TRBJ2-3, with D unclear. CDR3 length: 15 amino acids. The germline V gene encodes CDR1 SGHVS and CDR2 FNYEAQ. With 1 base removed from V and 0 bases from J, the gap between germline ends came to 8 bases. CDR3 region: CASSLEKTSTDTQYF. The CDR3 nucleotides read TGTGCCAGCAGCTTAGAGAAAACTAGCACAGATACGCAGTATTTT.